The present T cell receptor beta chain was sequenced within a study of OX40 agonist ivuxolimab in advanced cancers. Germline V CDR1 and CDR2: SGHTS, YDEGEE. The V end lost 4 bases, the J end lost 6 bases, and 19 bases lay between the germline ends. The CDR3 loop spans 15 amino acids. Data came from immunoSEQ multiplex PCR; TCRdb stores just in-frame clones and leaves some out. The sample lists about 75,000 clones, more than 85% seen once, with approximately 7.7% in the top ten. Sequencing used CD4+ or CD8+ T cells sorted from blood, obtained in a trial of the OX40 agonist ivuxolimab. The source of this sequence is an adult with an advanced solid tumor such as melanoma, head and neck, liver or kidney cancer. The chain uses TRBV5-8 and TRBJ1-2; maybe TRBD1 (5 bases). The CDR3 DNA is TGTGCCAGCAGCAGGGGACGATCGGGAAACAATGGCTACACCTTC. This sequence encodes CASSRGRSGNNGYTF.